This T cell receptor (beta chain) is drawn from a study of T-cell reconstitution after alpha-beta-depleted transplantation in children. General study points: As was reported, about two months after transplant, alpha-beta T cells came from several hundred expanded graft clones. A year had passed since transplant, and T-cell counts and diversity by then came mostly from newly produced T cells. The origin of high day-60 TCRbeta diversity in some patients lay in surviving recipient T cells and thymic progenitors.

Regarding this clonotype: The antigen is not known.

V lost 2 bases and J 0 bases, leaving 17 bases between the germline ends. Germline V gene sequence: CDR1 LGHDT, CDR2 YNNKEL (reference sequence). The CDR3 is 17 residues long. Researchers prepared the TCRbeta library using unique molecular identifiers, the study reports. From the PCR reads, TCRdb called clonotypes with MiXCR, one entry per CDR3 protein. The data hold approximately 230,000 distinct CDR3 sequences, with more than 20% observed a single time. The chain links TRBV3-1 to TRBJ2-7, with D possibly matching TRBD2 (7 bases). The source material was PBMCs, mostly from graft donor cells, sampled 360 days after TCRalphabeta/CD19-depleted stem cell transplant. This sequence was found in a female patient aged 2-10 years who had a stem cell transplant for congenital amegakaryocytic thrombocytopenia, so the T cells may come from the graft donor. CDR3 bases: TGTGCCAGCAGCCAACTTGGGGGGGCTGTAGACTCCTACGAGCAGTACTTC. It yields the protein CASSQLGGAVDSYEQYF.